One and the same sample provided the 22 T cell receptor beta chains below, sequenced in a study of Ad26.COV2.S vaccination and SARS-CoV-2 variants. Indicated treatment: about 20 received Ad26.COV2.S at low or high dose, single or two shots; about 5 received placebo; per-sample allocation not given. Day 63 following the first vaccine or placebo injection was when the samples were taken. The assay was immunoSEQ multiplex PCR, and TCRdb's table has in-frame clones only and misses some. The repertoire has 360,000 or so clones, roughly 90% of them found once; the top ten carry around 2%. The specimen was peripheral blood, collected in a trial of Ad26.COV2.S vaccine versus placebo. The receptors were sampled from a person between 18 and 60 years old who received the Ad26.COV2.S COVID-19 vaccine or a placebo.

The chain joins TRBV28 to TRBJ2-1, with 7 nucleotides matching TRBD1. J gave up 2 bases and V 6 bases, and 7 bases lay outside the gene matches. Germline CDR1 and CDR2: MDHEN and SYDVKM. The CDR3 contains 15 residues. CDR3 sequence reads: CASRSTGDPYNEQFF. The CDR3 DNA reads TGTGCCAGCAGATCCACAGGGGACCCCTACAATGAGCAGTTCTTC.

This clone was counted a single time. This chain connects TRBV2 to TRBJ1-2; no reliable D call. V dropped 4 bases and J dropped 5 bases, with 14 bases sitting between them. CDR1 SNHLY and CDR2 FYNNEI come from the germline V gene. This CDR3 region has 14 residues. The chain's CDR3 is CASSGAGARYGYTF. DNA of the CDR3: TGTGCCAGCAGTGGGGCGGGTGCTCGATATGGCTACACCTTC.

The chain joins TRBV30 to TRBJ2-7, with a possible D match to TRBD1 (6 bases). Per the germline V gene, CDR1 is GTSNPN and CDR2 is SVGIG (reference sequence). This CDR3 is built from 14 residues. V gave up 0 bases and J gave up 3 bases, with 12 bases separating them. The CDR3 sequence is CAWSVGGRSYEQYF. The CDR3 nucleotides are TGTGCCTGGAGTGTAGGGGGACGGAGCTACGAGCAGTACTTC.

The J gene is TRBJ2-6, the V gene TRBV27; TRBD2 matches at 12 bases. CDR3 length equals 17 residues. CDR1 and CDR2 from the germline V gene are MNHEY and SMNVEV (reference sequence). The junction had 4 bases not matched to a gene; V was cut back by 5 bases and J by 2 bases. The CDR3 DNA reads as TGTGCCAGCAGTCCACGACTAGCGGGAGCTGGGGCCAACGTCCTGACTTTC. Translated: CASSPRLAGAGANVLTF.

This chain uses TRBV14 with TRBJ1-1, with TRBD1 identical over 8 bases. Germline V gene sequence: CDR1 SGHDN, CDR2 FVKESK. V dropped 1 base and J dropped 5; count of bases not matched to a gene: 9. This CDR3 spans 16 amino acids. The CDR3 nucleotides read TGTGCCAGCAGCCAAGTTCAGGGGGCGAGGGTTACTGAAGCTTTCTTT. Protein: CASSQVQGARVTEAFF.

The chain couples TRBV5-6 to TRBJ1-2; D is uncertain. The V end lost 0 bases, the J end lost 6 bases, and 6 bases lay between the germline ends. Germline V gives CDR1 SGHDT, CDR2 YYEEEE. The CDR3 length is 12 residues. The CDR3 spells CASSLVQHGYTF. Here the CDR3 DNA reads TGTGCCAGCAGCTTGGTCCAACATGGCTACACCTTC.

The genes are TRBV28 and TRBJ1-5; maybe TRBD1 (6 bases). The V gene's germline CDR1 is MDHEN and CDR2 SYDVKM. V dropped 6 bases and J dropped 5 bases, with 17 bases sitting between them. The length of the CDR3 is 15 residues. CDR3 in amino acids: CASSWDHRAHQPQHF. The CDR3 nucleotides read TGTGCCAGCAGCTGGGATCACAGGGCGCATCAGCCCCAGCATTTT. The full variable domain, in which reference TRBV28 and TRBJ1-5 provide the parts outside the CDR3, is DVKVTQSSRYLVKRTGEKVFLECVQDMDHENMFWYRQDPGLGLRLIYFSYDVKMKEKGDIPEGYSVSREKKERFSLILESASTNQTSMYLCASSWDHRAHQPQHFGDGTRLSIL.

Only a few counts were recorded for this clone. The rearrangement joins TRBV7-2 to TRBJ2-7, with 10 bases lining up with TRBD2. The V gene's germline CDR1 is SGHTA and CDR2 FQGNSA. There are 16 residues in the CDR3. The ends lost 3 bases at V and 2 bases at J; junction bases unmatched: 7. The CDR3 region is CASSLAGTSATYEQYF. CDR3 nucleotide sequence: TGTGCCAGCAGCTTGGCCGGGACTAGCGCCACCTACGAGCAGTACTTC.

The chain recombines TRBV4-2 with TRBJ2-1; TRBD2 matches at 7 bases. The CDR3 sequence is 16 residues long. V lost 2 bases and J lost 7; bases outside the gene matches: 11. CDR1 and CDR2 (germline): LGHNA, YNFKEQ. Here the CDR3 DNA reads TGTGCCAGCAGCCAATCGAGAATAGCGGGTTTGAATGAGCAGTTCTTC. Protein sequence: CASSQSRIAGLNEQFF.

This chain joins TRBV19 and TRBJ2-1, with TRBD1 identical over 7 bases. Germline CDR1 is LNHDA and CDR2 is SQIVND (reference sequence). The V gene end was trimmed by 7 bases and the J gene end by 2 bases; junction bases not matched to a gene: 8. The CDR3 is made up of 15 amino acids. The CDR3 loop reads CASTPLGQTYNEQFF. The CDR3 DNA follows: TGTGCCAGTACCCCTTTGGGACAGACCTACAATGAGCAGTTCTTC. The entire variable domain, with the rest obtained from reference TRBV19 and TRBJ2-1, is as follows: DGGITQSPKYLFRKEGQNVTLSCEQNLNHDAMYWYRQDPGQGLRLIYYSQIVNDFQKGDIAEGYSVSREKKESFPLTVTSAQKNPTAFYLCASTPLGQTYNEQFFGPGTRLTVL.

The chain employs TRBV6-5 and TRBJ2-7, with D tentatively TRBD1 (6 bases). This CDR3 is built from 11 residues. V lost 5 bases, J lost 7 bases, and 9 bases lay in between. The germline gives CDR1 MNHEY, CDR2 SVGAGI. The CDR3 bases are TGTGCCAGCAGTCCCGGGACAGAGCAGTACTTC. Its translation: CASSPGTEQYF.

The chain uses TRBV7-9 and TRBJ1-2, with D perhaps matching TRBD1 (5 bases). V was clipped by 5 bases and J by 7 bases, with 14 bases between them. The germline gives CDR1 SEHNR, CDR2 FQNEAQ (reference sequence). The CDR3 length is 13 residues. CDR3 loop: CASSRQSLGGYTF. As DNA, the CDR3 is TGTGCCAGCAGCCGACAGAGCCTAGGTGGCTACACCTTC.

The chain uses TRBV2 and TRBJ2-2; no firm D call. The CDR3 contains 15 residues. The germline V gene has CDR1 SNHLY and CDR2 FYNNEI. Trimming took off 1 base at V and 0 bases at J, with 6 bases between the two ends. The DNA for the CDR3 is TGTGCCAGCAGTGAAGTTAGGACGAACACCGGGGAGCTGTTTTTT. It codes for CASSEVRTNTGELFF.

The chain combines TRBV11-2 with TRBJ2-7, with TRBD2 identical over 8 bases. The CDR3 extends over 13 amino acids. Trimming removed 5 bases from V and 13 bases from J; junction bases left unmatched: 13. CDR1 is SGHAT, CDR2 FQNNGV, per germline. CDR3 sequence (DNA): TGTGCCAGCAGCCTTGCGGGGGCGGGAGGAGGATACTTC. Protein: CASSLAGAGGGYF.

The chain couples TRBV29-1 to TRBJ1-1; D ambiguous. V was cut by 4 bases and J by 0 bases, with 9 bases left in between. This CDR3 contains 13 residues. The germline V gene has CDR1 SQVTM and CDR2 ANQGSEA. This CDR3 reads CSVVGPMNTEAFF. The DNA of the CDR3 is TGCAGCGTTGTCGGGCCAATGAACACTGAAGCTTTCTTT.

This clone appeared once. V is TRBV19 and J is TRBJ2-2, with 10 bases identical to TRBD2. CDR1 LNHDA and CDR2 SQIVND come from the germline V gene (reference sequence). The junction had 19 bases not matched to a gene; V was cut back by 5 bases and J by 1 base. This CDR3 spans 21 amino acids. The CDR3 protein is CASSPSPGLADRRENTGELFF. CDR3 nucleotides: TGTGCCAGTAGTCCCAGCCCCGGACTAGCGGACAGAAGGGAGAACACCGGGGAGCTGTTTTTT.

This clone was observed a single time. This chain uses TRBV11-1 with TRBJ1-1; no firm D call. CDR1 and CDR2 from the germline V gene are SGHAT and FQDESV (reference sequence). CDR3 length: 14 amino acids. V dropped 0 bases and J dropped 4 bases, with 9 bases sitting between them. Here the CDR3 reads CASSLAGHLTEAFF. The CDR3 DNA reads TGTGCCAGCAGCTTAGCTGGCCACCTCACTGAAGCTTTCTTT.

This chain connects TRBV5-1 to TRBJ2-4; perhaps TRBD1 as D (5 bases). The CDR3 runs 15 residues. Germline V gene sequence: CDR1 SGHRS, CDR2 YFSETQ. V lost 1 base and J 1 base, leaving 9 bases between the germline ends. The CDR3: CASSLQGSAKNIQYF. Here the CDR3 DNA reads TGCGCCAGCAGCTTGCAGGGTTCGGCCAAAAACATTCAGTACTTC. Complete variable domain (other parts from reference TRBV5-1 and TRBJ2-4): KAGVTQTPRYLIKTRGQQVTLSCSPISGHRSVSWYQQTPGQGLQFLFEYFSETQRNKGNFPGRFSGRQFSNSRSEMNVSTLELGDSALYLCASSLQGSAKNIQYFGAGTRLSVL.

V and J are TRBV15 and TRBJ2-1; TRBD2 matches at 7 bases. CDR3 length: 14 amino acids. The ends lost 4 bases at V and 5 bases at J; junction bases unmatched: 5. The germline CDR1 and CDR2 sequences are LNHNV and YYDKDF (reference sequence). The CDR3 protein is CATSKDGGNNEQFF. CDR3 sequence (DNA): TGTGCCACCAGCAAGGACGGGGGGAACAATGAGCAGTTCTTC.

This clone came up once. This rearrangement joins TRBV9 to TRBJ2-7, with 9 bases matching TRBD2. Germline assignment: CDR1 SGDLS and CDR2 YYNGEE. V shed 0 bases and J 7 bases; nucleotides not matched to a gene: 17. The CDR3 is 18 residues long. As DNA, the CDR3 is TGTGCCAGCAGCGTAGAGCCCTCCCCGCTAGCGGGGTTCGTGGAGCAGTACTTC. It yields the protein CASSVEPSPLAGFVEQYF.

The rearrangement joins TRBV28 to TRBJ1-6; TRBD1 matches 7 bases. Germline lookup yields CDR1 MDHEN and CDR2 SYDVKM. The V and J ends lost 6 bases and 10 bases, in that order; junction bases with no gene match: 6. CDR3 length: 13 amino acids. The CDR3 protein is CASRQGSRSPLHF. As DNA, the CDR3 is TGTGCCAGCAGACAGGGGAGTCGATCACCCCTCCACTTT.

The V and J genes are TRBV11-3 and TRBJ1-2, with a possible D match to TRBD1 (5 bases). Per the germline V gene, CDR1 is SGHNT and CDR2 is YENEEA. V was shortened by 4 bases and J by 0 bases, with 15 bases between the two germline ends. The CDR3 runs 16 residues. In DNA form, the CDR3 reads TGTGCCAGCAGCTCTCTAGTGGGGGAACCTAACTATGGCTACACCTTC. As protein: CASSSLVGEPNYGYTF.